This T cell receptor beta chain was observed in a study of T cell changes during pregnancy in multiple sclerosis. The germline V gene encodes CDR1 WSHSY and CDR2 SAAADI. V was clipped by 2 bases and J by 7 bases; unmatched bases: 25. This CDR3 comprises 21 residues. The data were produced by immunoSEQ multiplex PCR, yet TCRdb's version contains in-frame clones alone and is incomplete. Altogether about 59,000 clones are present, about nine tenths being singletons, with the ten largest covering 1.3%. The source is a female donor with multiple sclerosis, enrolled in a pregnancy study. The chain couples TRBV10-2 to TRBJ1-1; the match to TRBD1 covers 10 bases. Sequenced material: peripheral blood, taken in the second trimester of pregnancy. The CDR3 bases are TGCGCCAGCAGTGAGGGGACAGGGGAACACTACCCTGATTGGCGCGTGGATGAAGCTTTCTTT. Amino acid sequence: CASSEGTGEHYPDWRVDEAFF.